One and the same sample provided the 18 T cell receptor beta chains below, sequenced in a study of post-analysis software for immune sequencing data. Notes on the study in general: Several TRBV segments occurring more often in patients than controls included TRBV5-6, TRBV5-1 and TRBV20-1.

TCR beta cDNA libraries included unique molecular identifiers. From the PCR reads, TCRdb called clonotypes with MiXCR, one entry per CDR3 protein. This sample yields roughly 650,000 distinct CDR3 sequences, of which roughly three fifths are seen a single time; roughly 10% belongs to the top ten. These receptors have no identified antigens. The specimen sequenced was blood. The receptor source for this set is a girl aged 2-10 years with multiple sclerosis.

The chain joins TRBV6-1 to TRBJ2-4; D unclear. The ends were cut back, 3 bases at V and 1 base at J, with 7 bases in the middle. In germline, CDR1 is MNHNS, CDR2 SASEGT. The CDR3 totals 14 residues. The CDR3 loop reads CASSEDSAKNIQYF. The CDR3 DNA sequence: TGTGCCAGCAGTGAGGATTCGGCCAAAAACATTCAGTACTTC.

Turning to this clonotype: A junction end diverges from the germline sequence, so it may reflect a read error. The chain couples TRBV12-3 or TRBV12-4 to TRBJ2-3; possibly TRBD2 for D (6 bases). The CDR3 is 17 residues long. The CDR3 region has the DNA TGTGCCAGCAGGCCCTTCGCGGAGGGACGAGGCACAGATGCGCAGTATTTT. Translating it yields CASRPFAEGRGTDAQYF.

The rearrangement links TRBV7-2 to TRBJ1-1, with 10 positions matching TRBD1. The V and J ends lost 6 bases and 11 bases, in that order; junction bases with no gene match: 9. From germline, CDR1 is SGHTA and CDR2 FQGNSA. CDR3 length equals 13 residues. In DNA, the CDR3 is TGTGCCAGCAGTCCGGGACAGGGGTTTATGGCTTTCTTT. It specifies CASSPGQGFMAFF. Drawing the rest from reference TRBV7-2 and TRBJ1-1, the complete variable domain is GAGVSQSPSNKVTEKGKDVELRCDPISGHTALYWYRQSLGQGLEFLIYFQGNSAPDKSGLPSDRFSAERTGGSVSTLTIQRTQQEDSAVYLCASSPGQGFMAFFGQGTRLTVV.

This chain links TRBV20-1 with TRBJ1-2; D gene unclear. V was shortened by 0 bases and J by 5 bases, with 13 bases between the two germline ends. Germline assignment: CDR1 DFQATT and CDR2 SNEGSKA (reference sequence). The CDR3 is 14 residues long. CDR3 DNA: TGCAGTGCTAGAGATCCTTATAGGGAGTATGGCTACACCTTC. It yields the protein CSARDPYREYGYTF.

About this clonotype itself: This could be a read error, since a much larger clone is one nucleotide away. V is TRBV10-3 and J is TRBJ2-7; D gene uncertain. CDR3 size: 11 residues. The germline V gene has CDR1 ENHRY and CDR2 SYGVKD. V was cut by 8 bases and J by 5 bases, with 10 bases left in between. The CDR3 protein is CAIQSGHEQYF. The CDR3 DNA is TGTGCCATCCAGAGTGGCCACGAGCAGTACTTC.

This clonotype appeared a few times. CDR3 protein: CASSFLTGSSYNEQFF. The DNA for the CDR3 is TGTGCCAGCAGCTTCCTGACAGGGAGCTCCTACAATGAGCAGTTCTTC. The rearrangement uses TRBV5-6 and TRBJ2-1, with 7 nucleotides matching TRBD1. This CDR3 has 16 residues. Looked up from germline, CDR1 is SGHDT and CDR2 is YYEEEE. Losses at the gene ends were 2 bases for V and 0 bases for J; bases not matched to a gene: 5.

The chain links TRBV7-7 to TRBJ2-1, with 8 bases identical to TRBD1. V was clipped by 0 bases and J by 10 bases; unmatched bases: 5. The CDR3 is 14 residues long. Per germline, CDR1 SSHAT and CDR2 FNYEAQ (reference sequence). CDR3 in amino acids: CASSLARNRGEQFF. The CDR3 DNA is TGTGCCAGCAGCTTAGCCAGAAACAGGGGGGAGCAGTTCTTC.

V and J are TRBV7-2 and TRBJ1-5; the D is unclear. The CDR3 spans 15 residues. Germline V gives CDR1 SGHTA, CDR2 FQGNSA. Deletions cut 5 bases from V and 0 bases from J, with 11 bases between. CDR3 protein: CASSLLGYSNQPQHF. The CDR3 bases are TGTGCCAGCAGCCTCCTTGGGTATAGCAATCAGCCCCAGCATTTT.

The gene calls are TRBV2 and TRBJ2-4; possibly TRBD2 for D (6 bases). This CDR3 spans 16 amino acids. Germline V gene data show CDR1 as SNHLY and CDR2 as FYNNEI. With 3 bases removed from V and 0 bases from J, the gap between germline ends came to 12 bases. CDR3 sequence (DNA): TGTGCCAGCAGTGAGGATGGGGGACTAGCCAAAAACATTCAGTACTTC. Translating it yields CASSEDGGLAKNIQYF.

This chain connects TRBV12-5 to TRBJ1-2, with TRBD1 matching 8 bases. The CDR3 has 19 amino acids. The junction had 15 bases not matched to a gene; V was cut back by 0 bases and J by 3 bases. The germline gives CDR1 LGHNT, CDR2 FRNRAP. CDR3 DNA sequence: TGTGCTAGTGGTTTGGTAGTTGGCGGGGCAGGGGGCAAGGACTATGGCTACACCTTC. As protein: CASGLVVGGAGGKDYGYTF.

The chain combines TRBV20-1 with TRBJ1-5; maybe TRBD1 (6 bases). CDR3 length: 15 amino acids. V gave up 4 bases and J gave up 5 bases, with 18 bases separating them. CDR1 and CDR2 (germline): DFQATT, SNEGSKA (reference sequence). CDR3 DNA sequence: TGCAGTGCTAAACCCCTTGGGACATTAGATCAGCCCCAGCATTTT. Its protein product is CSAKPLGTLDQPQHF.

In its sample, this clonotype was seen a few times. Written as DNA, the CDR3 is TGTGCCAGCAGCCAGGACAGGGGTCATTCCTCCTACAATGAGCAGTTCTTC. This translates into CASSQDRGHSSYNEQFF. The chain has TRBV4-2 and TRBJ2-1; 9 bases map to TRBD1. The V gene's germline CDR1 is LGHNA and CDR2 YNFKEQ. This CDR3 region has 17 residues. Trimming cost V 3 bases and J 0 bases; bases outside gene matches: 6.

The chain uses TRBV12-3 or TRBV12-4 and TRBJ1-2, with D possibly matching TRBD1 (6 bases). The CDR3 extends over 14 amino acids. Trimming stripped 2 bases from V and 6 bases from J, with 13 bases between. The CDR3 loop is CASSLLGARDGYTF. The CDR3 nucleotides read TGTGCCAGCAGTTTACTGGGGGCGCGAGATGGCTACACCTTC.

This clonotype has only a few counts. The chain recombines TRBV5-4 with TRBJ2-1, with D uncertain. This CDR3 has 14 amino acids. Trimming shortened V by 5 bases and J by 0 bases, and 9 bases separated the two germline ends. CDR1 is SGHNT, CDR2 YYREEE, per germline (reference sequence). In DNA, the CDR3 is TGTGCCAGCAGGATGCGGAGCTCCTACAATGAGCAGTTCTTC. Protein product: CASRMRSSYNEQFF. Together with reference TRBV5-4 and TRBJ2-1, the CDR3 gives the full variable domain: ETGVTQSPTHLIKTRGQQVTLRCSSQSGHNTVSWYQQALGQGPQFIFQYYREEENGRGNFPPRFSGLQFPNYSSELNVNALELDDSALYLCASRMRSSYNEQFFGPGTRLTVL.

The chain is built from TRBV20-1 and TRBJ2-1; tentative D call: TRBD1 (5 bases). V was cut by 2 bases and J by 7 bases, with 15 bases left in between. The CDR3 extends over 14 amino acids. Germline CDR1 DFQATT, CDR2 SNEGSKA (reference sequence). The DNA for the CDR3 is TGCAGTGCTAGACCAACCGTGGGGCGGAATGAGCAGTTCTTC. Its protein product is CSARPTVGRNEQFF.

CDR3: CSVVPVSTGELFF. The CDR3 bases are TGCAGCGTGGTCCCTGTCTCCACCGGGGAGCTGTTTTTT. The chain recombines TRBV29-1 with TRBJ2-2; D is undetermined. Trimming stripped 6 bases from V and 4 bases from J, with 12 bases between. CDR1 is SQVTM and CDR2 is ANQGSEA in the germline V gene. The CDR3 runs to 13 residues.

The rearrangement links TRBV12-3 or TRBV12-4 to TRBJ1-1, with D unclear. The CDR3 is made up of 14 amino acids. V was trimmed by 2 bases and J by 1 base, leaving 8 bases between them. Here the CDR3 DNA reads TGTGCCAGCAGTTTATTCGGCGGGAACACTGAAGCTTTCTTT. It translates to CASSLFGGNTEAFF.

In its sample, this clonotype was seen a few times. The CDR3 nucleotides read TGCAGCGTCGGGAGCTCCTACAATGAGCAGTTCTTC. Translation: CSVGSSYNEQFF. The chain has TRBV29-1 and TRBJ2-1; TRBD2 is a possible D gene (6 bases). Germline V gene data show CDR1 as SQVTM and CDR2 as ANQGSEA. The CDR3 loop spans 12 amino acids. Trimming took off 6 bases at V and 0 bases at J, with 6 bases between the two ends.